The 31 T cell receptor beta chains below all came from one sample that was sequenced in a study of CD8 T cells in ankylosing spondylitis. Via MiXCR, TCRdb re-called the 5' RACE reads, giving one row per CDR3 protein. The sample yields some 30,000 distinct CDR3 sequences, 13% to 15% seen once. Specimen: blood. These receptors were collected from a male donor with ankylosing spondylitis or in good health (not recorded which).

The gene calls are TRBV11-2 and TRBJ2-3; D gene unclear. This CDR3 spans 14 amino acids. Germline V gene lookup returns CDR1 SGHAT and CDR2 FQNNGV. The V gene lost 0 bases and the J gene lost 5 bases, with 9 bases spanning the gap. DNA for the CDR3: TGTGCCAGCAGCTTAGAGACGGTGGGAGATACGCAGTATTTT. The encoded protein is CASSLETVGDTQYF.

This chain's CDR3 is CASRDGTTNEQFF. DNA for the CDR3: TGCGCCAGCAGGGACGGGACAACCAATGAGCAGTTCTTC. The chain links TRBV5-1 to TRBJ2-1, with a tentative D call TRBD1 (6 bases). CDR3 size: 13 residues. V was pared by 5 bases and J by 6 bases, with 12 bases between. Germline V gives CDR1 SGHRS, CDR2 YFSETQ.

This chain connects TRBV20-1 to TRBJ1-1; D is unclear. Germline CDR1 is DFQATT and CDR2 is SNEGSKA (reference sequence). The ends were cut back, 3 bases at V and 7 bases at J, with 6 bases in the middle. The CDR3 has 10 amino acids. Written as DNA, the CDR3 is TGCAGTGCTAGTCAAGTTGAAGCTTTCTTT. Translated: CSASQVEAFF.

The sample holds a few counts of this clonotype. The J gene is TRBJ2-1, the V gene TRBV4-3; D is unclear. V was trimmed by 0 bases and J by 4 bases, leaving 10 bases between them. Germline V gene sequence: CDR1 LGHNA, CDR2 YSLEER. The CDR3 covers 15 residues. CDR3 bases: TGCGCCAGCAGCCAAGAAATCGGTACGTACAATGAGCAGTTCTTC. It encodes CASSQEIGTYNEQFF.

This clonotype was seen a handful of times. The chain employs TRBV7-2 and TRBJ2-2, with TRBD1 matching over 8 bases. In germline, CDR1 is SGHTA, CDR2 FQGNSA. The length of the CDR3 is 15 residues. J gave up 4 bases and V 2 bases, and 3 bases lay outside the gene matches. The CDR3: CASSLNRGSTGELFF. Here the CDR3 DNA reads TGTGCCAGCAGCTTAAACAGGGGGAGCACCGGGGAGCTGTTTTTT.

The rearrangement joins TRBV7-9 to TRBJ2-3; D unclear. V was trimmed by 4 bases and J by 6 bases, leaving 5 bases between them. The germline gives CDR1 SEHNR, CDR2 FQNEAQ (reference sequence). The CDR3 length is 11 residues. CDR3 residues: CASSYADTQYF. In DNA form, the CDR3 reads TGTGCCAGCAGCTACGCGGATACGCAGTATTTT.

The chain is built from TRBV25-1 and TRBJ2-7; D gene unclear. CDR3 length equals 13 residues. V was shortened by 3 bases and J by 2 bases, with 8 bases between the two germline ends. Looked up from germline, CDR1 is MGHDK and CDR2 is SYGVNS. The CDR3 DNA is TGTGCCAGCAGTGAGGGCTACACCTACGAGCAGTACTTC. Translating it yields CASSEGYTYEQYF.

This clonotype was detected ten times or more. J is TRBJ2-7 and V is TRBV6-6; 7 bases are shared with TRBD2. Trimming took 8 bases from V and 8 from J; bases not matched to a gene: 3. This CDR3 is 10 amino acids long. Germline V gives CDR1 MNHNY, CDR2 SVGAGI (reference sequence). CDR3 DNA: TGTGCCAGCTCCGGGACTAAGCAGTACTTC. Protein: CASSGTKQYF.

This clonotype was counted a few times. The genes are TRBV5-5 and TRBJ2-2, with D unclear. CDR1 is SGHKS, CDR2 YYEKEE, per germline (reference sequence). The CDR3 length is 15 residues. Trimming cost V 2 bases and J 4 bases, with 12 bases left between them. The CDR3, as DNA: TGTGCCAGCAGCTTTGGGGATCGGGCCACCGGGGAGCTGTTTTTT. Its protein product is CASSFGDRATGELFF.

J is TRBJ1-6 and V is TRBV28; D gene uncertain. V was clipped by 11 bases and J by 5 bases, with 19 bases between them. This CDR3 is built from 15 residues. From germline, CDR1 is MDHEN and CDR2 SYDVKM. CDR3 in amino acids: CAAQPTEANNSPLHF. DNA of the CDR3: TGTGCCGCACAACCGACTGAGGCCAATAATTCACCCCTCCACTTT.

This clonotype was observed many times. The chain uses TRBV12-3 or TRBV12-4 and TRBJ2-1; no clear D. V was pared by 6 bases and J by 7 bases, with 13 bases between. The CDR3 extends over 13 amino acids. The CDR3 spells CASSPPNRNEQFF. The CDR3 DNA reads as TGTGCCAGCAGCCCCCCAAATCGGAATGAGCAGTTCTTC.

The CDR3 coding sequence is TGTGCCAGCAGCTTAGGGAATACGGCCGGGGAGCTGTTTTTT. Translation: CASSLGNTAGELFF. The V and J genes are TRBV7-3 and TRBJ2-2, with D uncertain. CDR3 size: 14 residues. Germline lookup yields CDR1 SGHTA and CDR2 FQGTGA. V was cut by 2 bases and J by 6 bases, with 10 bases left in between.

The CDR3 spells CASKGEADTQYF. The CDR3 region has the DNA TGTGCCAGCAAAGGGGAGGCAGATACGCAGTATTTT. V and J are TRBV12-3 or TRBV12-4 and TRBJ2-3; tentative D call: TRBD2 (6 bases). Trimming pared 7 bases from V and 4 bases from J, leaving 9 bases between. The CDR3 runs to 12 residues.

This clonotype is medium-sized by share. This sequence joins TRBV6-6 and TRBJ2-7; 7 positions agree with TRBD1. This CDR3 is 11 amino acids long. The J segment lost 6 bases and the V segment lost 5 bases, leaving 1 base of the junction unmatched. Germline V lookup: CDR1 MNHNY, CDR2 SVGAGI (reference sequence). CDR3 residues: CASSAGGEQYV. In DNA, the CDR3 is TGTGCCAGCAGTGCAGGGGGCGAGCAGTACGTC.

This clonotype was picked up a small number of times. The chain has TRBV4-3 and TRBJ2-3; D tentatively fits TRBD1 or TRBD2 (6 bases each). The germline V and J ends were trimmed by 0 bases and 3 bases, with 16 bases remaining between them. The CDR3 is 17 residues long. Per the germline V gene, CDR1 is LGHNA and CDR2 is YSLEER. CDR3 nucleotide sequence: TGCGCCAGCAGCCAAGATATACCTGGGGGGCTAACAGATACGCAGTATTTT. The encoded protein is CASSQDIPGGLTDTQYF.

V is TRBV27 and J is TRBJ2-2; TRBD2 aligns across 14 bases. The trim removed 5 bases at V and 4 bases at J, leaving 9 bases unmatched. CDR3 length equals 18 residues. The germline V gene encodes CDR1 MNHEY and CDR2 SMNVEV (reference sequence). The CDR3 spells CASSPRGLAGVGTGELFF. In DNA form, the CDR3 reads TGTGCCAGCAGTCCCCGGGGACTAGCGGGAGTGGGCACCGGGGAGCTGTTTTTT.

Here the CDR3 reads CASSLVLNEQFF. In DNA form, the CDR3 reads TGTGCCAGCAGCTTAGTTTTGAATGAGCAGTTCTTC. The chain employs TRBV7-9 and TRBJ2-1; no firm D call. CDR3 length: 12 amino acids. Germline CDR1 SEHNR, CDR2 FQNEAQ (reference sequence). V dropped 1 base and J dropped 7 bases, with 5 bases sitting between them. The variable domain in full, completed from reference TRBV7-9 and TRBJ2-1, reads DTGVSQNPRHKITKRGQNVTFRCDPISEHNRLYWYRQTLGQGPEFLTYFQNEAQLEKSRLLSDRFSAERPKGSFSTLEIQRTEQGDSAMYLCASSLVLNEQFFGPGTRLTVL.

J is TRBJ1-1 and V is TRBV12-3 or TRBV12-4; TRBD1 might be the D (6 bases). Deletions cut 5 bases from V and 1 base from J, with 11 bases between. The CDR3 has 14 residues. The CDR3, as DNA: TGTGCCAGCAGTCCAAACAGGGAGAACACTGAAGCTTTCTTT. It is translated as CASSPNRENTEAFF.

V usage is TRBV7-2 and J usage is TRBJ2-1; TRBD1 matches at 12 bases. The CDR3 has 16 amino acids. CDR1 and CDR2 (germline): SGHTA, FQGNSA. Trimming cost V 0 bases and J 5 bases; bases outside gene matches: 2. CDR3 in amino acids: CASSLAGTGGHNEQFF. As DNA, the CDR3 is TGTGCCAGCAGCTTAGCAGGGACAGGGGGCCACAATGAGCAGTTCTTC.

The V and J genes are TRBV29-1 and TRBJ2-3; TRBD2 agrees at 13 bases. Germline CDR1 SQVTM, CDR2 ANQGSEA. J gave up 5 bases and V 4 bases, and 6 bases lay outside the gene matches. The CDR3 sequence is 15 residues long. The CDR3 DNA reads TGCAGCGTTGCCCGGACTAGCGGGAGTGGAGATACGCAGTATTTT. Protein product: CSVARTSGSGDTQYF.

The chain has TRBV7-2 and TRBJ2-3; no clear D. This CDR3 has 12 amino acids. Trimming removed 2 bases from V and 3 bases from J, with 3 bases in between. From germline, CDR1 is SGHTA and CDR2 FQGNSA. The CDR3 here is CASSLWTDTQYF. CDR3 sequence (DNA): TGTGCCAGCAGCTTATGGACAGATACGCAGTATTTT.

This chain joins TRBV6-2 or TRBV6-3 and TRBJ2-7, with D perhaps assigned TRBD1 or TRBD2 (5 bases each). Germline V gene data show CDR1 as MNHEY and CDR2 as SVGEGT. V shed 5 bases and J shed 2 bases, with 10 bases lying between them. The CDR3 is 13 amino acids. CDR3 loop: CASSPGRAYEQYV. For the CDR3, the DNA is TGTGCCAGCAGTCCGGGACGGGCCTACGAGCAGTACGTC.

Only a few counts were recorded for this clonotype. The chain recombines TRBV20-1 with TRBJ2-4; D perhaps matches TRBD2 (5 bases). Trimming left V 0 bases short and J 7 bases short, with 10 bases between. The CDR3 extends over 13 amino acids. The V gene's germline CDR1 is DFQATT and CDR2 SNEGSKA (reference sequence). This chain's CDR3 is CSARDSGYNIQYF. In nucleotides, the CDR3 is TGCAGTGCTAGAGATTCGGGATATAACATTCAGTACTTC.

This clonotype was counted at least ten times. The chain carries TRBV12-3 or TRBV12-4 and TRBJ2-2, with D possibly being TRBD1 or TRBD2 (5 bases each). With 3 bases removed from V and 4 bases from J, the gap between germline ends came to 18 bases. CDR3 length: 17 amino acids. Written as DNA, the CDR3 is TGTGCCAGCAGTTTCCCGGGACCAGAGGGAGCCACCGGGGAGCTGTTTTTT. It yields the protein CASSFPGPEGATGELFF.

This chain connects TRBV29-1 to TRBJ2-1; TRBD2 matches 11 bases. Germline assignment: CDR1 SQVTM and CDR2 ANQGSEA. This CDR3 comprises 17 residues. V shed 4 bases, J shed 5 bases, and the junction held 13 bases outside the gene matches. CDR3 sequence (DNA): TGCAGCGTTGGCTCATTCCCCGGTAGCGGGAGGGACAATGAGCAGTTCTTC. Translated: CSVGSFPGSGRDNEQFF.

This chain links TRBV28 with TRBJ2-2, with TRBD1 matching 9 bases. CDR3 length: 16 residues. Losses at the gene ends were 4 bases for V and 6 bases for J; bases not matched to a gene: 9. Looked up from germline, CDR1 is MDHEN and CDR2 is SYDVKM. In DNA, the CDR3 is TGTGCCAGCAGTTCTCCGGGACAGGGATGGGCCGGGGAGCTGTTTTTT. Residues: CASSSPGQGWAGELFF.

This rearrangement joins TRBV12-3 or TRBV12-4 to TRBJ1-5; no clear D. The ends were cut back, 3 bases at V and 0 bases at J, with 3 bases in the middle. The CDR3 runs 13 residues. This CDR3 reads CASSFNSNQPQHF. The CDR3 region has the DNA TGTGCCAGCAGTTTTAATAGCAATCAGCCCCAGCATTTT.

This clonotype was recorded many times. The rearrangement uses TRBV20-1 and TRBJ2-7, with D perhaps TRBD2 (5 bases). CDR3 size: 14 residues. The germline V gene encodes CDR1 DFQATT and CDR2 SNEGSKA (reference sequence). Trimming took 0 bases from V and 7 from J, leaving 16 bases between them. The CDR3 loop is CSARDREPGMEQYF. The DNA of the CDR3 is TGCAGTGCTAGAGACCGGGAACCAGGCATGGAGCAGTACTTC.

This chain connects TRBV20-1 to TRBJ2-2, with TRBD2 identical over 10 bases. CDR1 is DFQATT, CDR2 SNEGSKA, per germline (reference sequence). The CDR3 sequence is 16 residues long. V shed 0 bases and J 5 bases; nucleotides not matched to a gene: 6. As DNA, the CDR3 is TGCAGTGCTAGAGAAGCGGGGGGGCGAGGGACCGGGGAGCTGTTTTTT. Translated, it gives CSAREAGGRGTGELFF.

This clonotype was seen more than once but under ten times. The chain is built from TRBV12-3 or TRBV12-4 and TRBJ2-2; TRBD1 might be the D (6 bases). The germline V and J ends were trimmed by 10 bases and 5 bases, with 20 bases remaining between them. CDR3 size: 15 residues. The CDR3 is CAIQGPGASTGELFF. The CDR3 DNA reads as TGTGCCATCCAGGGGCCAGGGGCCTCAACCGGGGAGCTGTTTTTT.

V gene TRBV7-2 combines with J gene TRBJ2-3; D possibly corresponds to TRBD2 (6 bases). From germline, CDR1 is SGHTA and CDR2 FQGNSA. V gave up 2 bases and J gave up 4 bases, with 13 bases separating them. CDR3 size: 15 residues. The DNA for the CDR3 is TGTGCCAGCAGCTTATGGGGCCCGGGGGCAGATACGCAGTATTTT. Encoded protein: CASSLWGPGADTQYF.